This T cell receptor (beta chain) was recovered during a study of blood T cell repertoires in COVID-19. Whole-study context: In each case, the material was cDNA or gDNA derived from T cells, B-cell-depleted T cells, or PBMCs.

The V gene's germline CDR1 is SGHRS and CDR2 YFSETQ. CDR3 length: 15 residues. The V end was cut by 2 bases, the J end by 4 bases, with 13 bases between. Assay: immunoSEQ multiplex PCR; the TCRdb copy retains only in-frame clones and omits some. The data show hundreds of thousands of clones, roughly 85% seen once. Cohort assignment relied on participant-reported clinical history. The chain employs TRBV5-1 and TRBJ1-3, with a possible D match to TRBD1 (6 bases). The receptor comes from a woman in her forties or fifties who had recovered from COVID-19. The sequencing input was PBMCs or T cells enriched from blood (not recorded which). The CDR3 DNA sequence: TGCGCCAGCAGCTTTGAACAGGGAATCGGAAACACCATATATTTT. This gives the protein CASSFEQGIGNTIYF. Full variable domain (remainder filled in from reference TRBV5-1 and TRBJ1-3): KAGVTQTPRYLIKTRGQQVTLSCSPISGHRSVSWYQQTPGQGLQFLFEYFSETQRNKGNFPGRFSGRQFSNSRSEMNVSTLELGDSALYLCASSFEQGIGNTIYFGEGSWLTVV.